This T cell receptor beta chain was identified during a study of T cells after posttransplantation cyclophosphamide (dated by TCRdb to the mid-2010s). For the wider study: Using TRB sequencing, the study followed how the T cell repertoire reconstituted after myeloablative bone marrow transplantation in which posttransplantation cyclophosphamide served as GVHD prophylaxis. Antigen receptor sequencing was done on samples from 35 PTCy-treated patients and from approximately 17 related bone marrow donors of those patients. Blood from every one of the 30 to 35 PTCy patients who had 1-year posttransplant specimens underwent TRB sequencing. In 3 patients, TRB sequencing was also performed on up to about 3 more blood samples taken 2 to 5.2 years after transplant, and in several patients, pretransplant blood was also TRB-sequenced. Because TRA and TRB clonality were tightly correlated in 9 samples, subsequent TCR analyses were focused on TRB only. Public TRB sequences were checked against a database of over 3,500 sequences associated with responses to pathogens, tumor antigens, self-antigens and alloantigens.

On the day of marrow donation, related bone marrow donors gave peripheral blood samples. Peripheral blood and bone marrow mononuclear cells were isolated by Ficoll-Hypaque density centrifugation and cryopreserved. On this clone: No antigen is known for it. No much larger clone is present one base from it, and per-base qualities are unavailable.

Genomic DNA was used for TRB sequencing, which was performed with the immunoSEQ assay at survey resolution or with the hsTCRB kit. Regarding the original processing steps: The immunoSEQ software was used for initial read processing, and the LymphoSeq R package was used for repertoire analyses. Clonality was computed as 1 minus normalized Shannon entropy; Gini coefficient was also calculated for each TRB dataset. To infer phenotypes in unsorted samples, TRB sequences from sorted subsets of the recipient or donor were mapped onto unsorted samples from the same recipient. This immuneACCESS table, as held by TCRdb, lists in-frame sequences with V and J called but not all clones. Of the missing ones, under half trace to an unresolved V gene in checked studies; the others have no known cause. From that table come the V and J calls and clone size; the DNA was used to work out D and trimming. This sample is represented by about 36,000 clones, with no singletons among them. Clones ranked in the top ten supply about 1.2% of the sample.

Study-wide conclusions, independent of this receptor: Across the roughly 40 patients, TRB clonality was highly associated with recipient CMV seropositivity and CMV reactivation, and diversity with PTCy was similar to that in the CNI/methotrexate controls. Donor-recipient similarity was low at 1-2 months but rose over the first year, and later blood repertoires were often dominated by donor CD8+ memory clones. The TRB repertoires of T cells infiltrating skin or the GI tract showed only limited overlap with the TRB repertoires found in blood.

According to the germline V gene (reference sequence), CDR1 reads GTSNPN and CDR2 reads SVGIG. From cysteine to phenylalanine, the CDR3 is 14 amino acids long. Only the CDR3 DNA is retained, 42 bases long and in frame from the first base. Trimming takes 1 base from V and 6 bases from J, and the germline ends sit 13 bases apart. This TCR derives from a girl between 5 and 17 years old in good health, CMV-negative, and a related stem cell transplant donor. Here the chain combines TRBV30 and TRBJ1-5; confidence is insufficient to name the D gene. Sequences were obtained from PBMCs. The bases are TGTGCCTGGAGTGCTCAGAGTTGGAGTCAGCCCCAGCATTTT. Its coded protein is CAWSAQSWSQPQHF.